The 28 T cell receptor beta chains reported below all come from one sample, sequenced in a study of human T cells and chemical hapten exposure. As to time point: patch test 2, 6 weeks after DPC sensitization. The treatment here: therapeutic diphenylcyclopropenone sensitization with weekly scalp DPC. Whole blood, unfractionated, served as the material for total RNA extraction. TCRdb re-called the RACE reads with MiXCR, one entry per CDR3 protein. There are tens of thousands of distinct CDR3 sequences in the sample; approximately 10% occur only once, and 14% lies in the top ten. Source: whole blood, taken in connection with sensitization to the hapten diphenylcyclopropenone (DPC). The receptors originated from a woman in her 30s with alopecia areata. Some clones in this sample may be carry-over from other donors' samples.

This clonotype was observed many times. This chain uses TRBV7-2 with TRBJ2-1; D tentatively fits TRBD1 or TRBD2 (6 bases each). V lost 4 bases, J lost 6 bases, and 19 bases lay in between. CDR1 and CDR2 (germline): SGHTA, FQGNSA. The CDR3 contains 16 residues. CDR3 region: CASSSRGQWRGNEQFF. In DNA, the CDR3 is TGTGCCAGCAGCTCGCGGGGACAATGGAGGGGCAATGAGCAGTTCTTC.

V is TRBV19 and J is TRBJ2-7; possibly TRBD1 for D (6 bases). This CDR3 is 15 amino acids long. Deletions cut 5 bases from V and 1 base from J, with 15 bases between. Germline V gives CDR1 LNHDA, CDR2 SQIVND (reference sequence). The CDR3 sequence is CASSPRDKSSYEQYF. In nucleotides, the CDR3 is TGTGCCAGTAGTCCCCGGGACAAGTCTTCCTACGAGCAGTACTTC.

The chain joins TRBV12-3 or TRBV12-4 to TRBJ1-2, with D tentatively TRBD1 (5 bases). The CDR3 consists of 14 residues. V was clipped by 5 bases and J by 2 bases, with 12 bases between them. Here the CDR3 reads CASSRFRVNYGYTF. The CDR3 region has the DNA TGTGCCAGCAGTAGGTTCAGGGTAAACTATGGCTACACCTTC.

This clonotype occurred many times. This chain joins TRBV11-2 and TRBJ2-5, with 9 bases lining up with TRBD2. Germline-derived CDR1 and CDR2 are SGHAT and FQNNGV. V shed 6 bases, J shed 2 bases, and the junction held 13 bases outside the gene matches. This CDR3 contains 17 residues. DNA of the CDR3: TGTGCCAGCAGTTTAAACACGGTTCTAGCGGGACAAGAGACCCAGTACTTC. Translated, it gives CASSLNTVLAGQETQYF.

This clonotype was found many times. This chain connects TRBV6-4 to TRBJ2-4; 10 bases fit TRBD1. The junction had 10 bases not matched to a gene; V was cut back by 5 bases and J by 0 bases. CDR1 and CDR2 from the germline V gene are MRHNA and SNTAGT. The CDR3 consists of 18 residues. The CDR3, as DNA: TGTGCCAGCAGTTGCGACAGGGGGCTAGGAGTAGCCAAAAACATTCAGTACTTC. Translating gives CASSCDRGLGVAKNIQYF.

This clonotype was counted at least ten times. V gene TRBV7-9 combines with J gene TRBJ2-3; D uncertain. This CDR3 is 18 amino acids long. The V and J ends lost 1 base and 2 bases respectively, with 19 bases between them. The germline V gene has CDR1 SEHNR and CDR2 FQNEAQ (reference sequence). The CDR3 reads CASSLGSAAVSFTDTQYF. The CDR3 DNA reads TGTGCCAGCAGCTTAGGCTCCGCGGCAGTCTCCTTCACAGATACGCAGTATTTT.

This clonotype is labeled as medium-sized (0.01 to 0.1%). The genes are TRBV27 and TRBJ2-7; D is possibly TRBD2 (5 bases). Trimming stripped 0 bases from V and 5 bases from J, with 11 bases between. The germline V gene has CDR1 MNHEY and CDR2 SMNVEV (reference sequence). This CDR3 spans 14 amino acids. The CDR3 loop is CASSLSLFGDEQYF. Here the CDR3 DNA reads TGTGCCAGCAGTTTATCCCTTTTCGGGGACGAGCAGTACTTC.

This clonotype was counted only a few times. J is TRBJ2-7 and V is TRBV5-1; 9 bases are a match to TRBD1. The V and J ends lost 4 bases and 7 bases, in that order; junction bases with no gene match: 9. The length of the CDR3 is 14 residues. Germline CDR1 reads SGHRS; CDR2 reads YFSETQ. CDR3 DNA: TGCGCCAGCAGCCGTCCCGGGACAGGGTCGGAGCAGTACTTC. Translating it yields CASSRPGTGSEQYF.

This clonotype appeared a few times. The CDR3 DNA reads as TGCAGCGTTGAAGACTGGGCTTCCTATGGCTACACCTTC. Translating gives CSVEDWASYGYTF. The chain is built from TRBV29-1 and TRBJ1-2; D gene ambiguous. The V end was cut by 0 bases, the J end by 4 bases, with 9 bases between. The germline gives CDR1 SQVTM, CDR2 ANQGSEA. CDR3 length equals 13 residues.

The V call is TRBV7-9, the J call TRBJ2-7, with unresolved D. Between the trimmed V and J ends, which lost 0 bases and 3 bases, there was a span of 9 bases. CDR1 and CDR2 (germline): SEHNR, FQNEAQ (reference sequence). This CDR3 has 14 residues. The CDR3 sequence is CASSLALSGYEQYF. As DNA, the CDR3 is TGTGCCAGCAGCTTAGCCCTCTCCGGCTACGAGCAGTACTTC.

The genes are TRBV29-1 and TRBJ2-7; D is perhaps TRBD1 or TRBD2 (5 bases each). V lost 7 bases to trimming and J lost 1 base, with 17 bases between them. The length of the CDR3 is 14 residues. Germline CDR1 reads SQVTM; CDR2 reads ANQGSEA. The CDR3 reads CSALPGPESYEQYF. CDR3 coding DNA: TGCAGCGCTCTGCCGGGGCCCGAGTCCTACGAGCAGTACTTC.

The J gene is TRBJ1-2, the V gene TRBV9; tentatively, D is TRBD1 (5 bases). V lost 3 bases and J lost 4, with 13 bases in between. Germline V gene lookup returns CDR1 SGDLS and CDR2 YYNGEE. The CDR3 extends over 14 amino acids. CDR3 DNA sequence: TGTGCCAGCAGCGGGGGAACAGGAGGCTATGGCTACACCTTC. This codes for CASSGGTGGYGYTF.

This sequence joins TRBV6-5 and TRBJ2-3, with D possibly matching TRBD1 (6 bases). V was trimmed by 7 bases and J by 1 base, leaving 15 bases between them. CDR3 size: 15 residues. CDR1 and CDR2 from the germline V gene are MNHEY and SVGAGI. CDR3 loop: CASISGAGGTDTQYF. The CDR3 DNA reads TGTGCCAGCATCTCAGGGGCAGGGGGCACAGATACGCAGTATTTT.

This clonotype appeared a few times. V is TRBV7-9 and J is TRBJ2-3; 9 nucleotides align to TRBD2. This CDR3 region has 14 residues. The J segment lost 6 bases and the V segment lost 8 bases, leaving 9 bases of the junction unmatched. Germline CDR1 SEHNR, CDR2 FQNEAQ (reference sequence). The DNA for the CDR3 is TGTGCCAGCGGCCCAGCGGGGGGCAGGGATACGCAGTATTTT. This gives the protein CASGPAGGRDTQYF.

Many counts were recorded for this clonotype. The CDR3 reads CSARGGTGQETQYF. CDR3 coding DNA: TGCAGTGCTAGAGGGGGGACAGGCCAAGAGACCCAGTACTTC. V and J are TRBV20-1 and TRBJ2-5, with 8 bases that match TRBD1. The ends lost 1 base at V and 1 base at J; junction bases unmatched: 2. Germline V CDR1 and CDR2: DFQATT, SNEGSKA (reference sequence). The CDR3 contains 14 residues.

The gene calls are TRBV28 and TRBJ2-6, with TRBD2 as a possible D gene (6 bases). V lost 2 bases to trimming and J lost 2 bases, with 7 bases between them. The CDR3 extends over 15 amino acids. CDR1 and CDR2 (germline): MDHEN, SYDVKM. The CDR3 spells CASSLGGTGANVLTF. CDR3 nucleotide sequence: TGTGCCAGCAGTTTAGGAGGGACTGGGGCCAACGTCCTGACTTTC.

This clonotype was found a few times. One end of the junction varies from germline; a read error may be responsible. The chain joins TRBV18 to TRBJ1-6; 8 positions agree with TRBD1. This CDR3 is built from 15 residues. Germline values: CDR1 KGHSH, CDR2 LQKENI. CDR3 DNA: TGTGCCAGCTCACCACCGACAGGGGCAAATTTACCCCTCCACTTT. Amino acids: CASSPPTGANLPLHF. Together with reference TRBV18 and TRBJ1-6, the CDR3 gives the full variable domain: NAGVMQNPRHLVRRRGQEARLRCSPMKGHSHVYWYRQLPEEGLKFMVYLQKENIIDESGMPKERFSAEFPKEGPSILRIQQVVRGDSAAYFCASSPPTGANLPLHFGNGTRLTVT.

This clonotype has more than one count but fewer than ten. J is TRBJ2-3 and V is TRBV3-1, with 14 bases aligning to TRBD2. Trimming at V came to 3 bases and at J to 2 bases, leaving 4 bases not matched to a gene. Germline V gene data show CDR1 as LGHDT and CDR2 as YNNKEL (reference sequence). The CDR3 runs 17 residues. CDR3: CASSHSGLAGDTDTQYF. The DNA for the CDR3 is TGTGCCAGCAGCCATTCGGGACTAGCGGGGGACACAGATACGCAGTATTTT.

The chain uses TRBV7-3 and TRBJ2-2; D is uncertain. V lost 1 base to trimming and J lost 4 bases, with 4 bases between them. CDR1 is SGHTA and CDR2 is FQGTGA in the germline V gene. The CDR3 consists of 13 residues. In DNA, the CDR3 is TGTGCCAGCAGCTTAATCGGCACCGGGGAGCTGTTTTTT. Protein: CASSLIGTGELFF.

The J gene is TRBJ2-2, the V gene TRBV12-3 or TRBV12-4, with D uncertain. Between the trimmed V and J ends, which lost 3 bases and 0 bases, there was a span of 11 bases. The CDR3 has 16 amino acids. The CDR3 coding sequence is TGTGCCAGCAGTTTTTTTCACACCTCGAACACCGGGGAGCTGTTTTTT. Its translation is CASSFFHTSNTGELFF.

This clonotype was found many times. The rearrangement links TRBV6-2 or TRBV6-3 to TRBJ1-5; 7 bases line up with TRBD1. This CDR3 is 15 amino acids long. J lost 7 bases, V lost 6 bases, and 12 bases had no gene match. The germline V gene encodes CDR1 MNHEY and CDR2 SVGEGT. CDR3 DNA sequence: TGTGCCAGCAGCTCCGGGACAGCGAGCGGACAGCCCCAGCATTTT. Translation: CASSSGTASGQPQHF.

DNA of the CDR3: TGTGCCAGCAGCCCGAGGGGCTCTGGGGCCAACGTCCTGACTTTC. It translates to CASSPRGSGANVLTF. The chain joins TRBV5-6 to TRBJ2-6; D is tentatively TRBD1 or TRBD2 (5 bases each). V lost 4 bases, J lost 0 bases, and 8 bases lay in between. Germline CDR1 SGHDT, CDR2 YYEEEE. The CDR3 has 15 amino acids.

The chain uses TRBV11-2 and TRBJ2-3, with 8 bases aligning to TRBD2. Losses at the gene ends were 1 base for V and 6 bases for J; bases not matched to a gene: 3. Germline V lookup: CDR1 SGHAT, CDR2 FQNNGV. This CDR3 spans 14 amino acids. The CDR3 coding sequence is TGTGCCAGCAGCTTAGGACTAGCGACCGATACGCAGTATTTT. It encodes CASSLGLATDTQYF.

In this sample, this clonotype turned up many times. The chain couples TRBV7-2 to TRBJ1-3, with unresolved D. CDR1 is SGHTA and CDR2 is FQGNSA in the germline V gene. The CDR3 covers 16 residues. Trimming took off 2 bases at V and 0 bases at J, with 11 bases between the two ends. CDR3 bases: TGTGCCAGCAGCTTATCCGGACGGGGCTCTGGAAACACCATATATTTT. Its translation: CASSLSGRGSGNTIYF.

Many counts were recorded for this clonotype. This sequence joins TRBV6-2 or TRBV6-3 and TRBJ1-5, with D possibly matching TRBD1 (6 bases). The CDR3 is 13 amino acids. Germline assignment: CDR1 MNHEY and CDR2 SVGEGT. V was pared by 4 bases and J by 5 bases, with 9 bases between. The CDR3 region is CASSFAGDQPQHF. The CDR3 DNA sequence: TGTGCCAGCAGTTTCGCAGGGGATCAGCCCCAGCATTTT.

This clonotype was seen a handful of times. The chain joins TRBV7-9 to TRBJ1-2; D possibly corresponds to TRBD1 (5 bases). The CDR3 spans 15 residues. Germline V gene sequence: CDR1 SEHNR, CDR2 FQNEAQ (reference sequence). V was cut by 1 base and J by 7 bases, with 16 bases left in between. CDR3 sequence (DNA): TGTGCCAGCAGCTTAGAGGGATACCGGGGCGGTGGCTACACCTTC. This translates into CASSLEGYRGGGYTF. The full variable domain, completed using reference TRBV7-9 and TRBJ1-2, is DTGVSQNPRHKITKRGQNVTFRCDPISEHNRLYWYRQTLGQGPEFLTYFQNEAQLEKSRLLSDRFSAERPKGSFSTLEIQRTEQGDSAMYLCASSLEGYRGGGYTFGSGTRLTVV.

This clonotype has ten or more counts. V usage is TRBV18 and J usage is TRBJ2-7; D gene ambiguous. This CDR3 comprises 13 residues. Germline V CDR1 and CDR2: KGHSH, LQKENI. The germline V and J ends were trimmed by 0 bases and 2 bases, with 5 bases remaining between them. This CDR3 is CASSPPSAYEQYF. The CDR3 bases are TGTGCCAGCTCACCACCATCTGCCTACGAGCAGTACTTC.

The chain recombines TRBV28 with TRBJ1-2; D remains unclear. Germline loops: CDR1 MDHEN, CDR2 SYDVKM. V dropped 3 bases and J dropped 5 bases, with 7 bases sitting between them. This CDR3 contains 12 residues. As DNA, the CDR3 is TGTGCCAGCAGTTTGACATCGTATGGCTACACCTTC. Protein sequence: CASSLTSYGYTF.